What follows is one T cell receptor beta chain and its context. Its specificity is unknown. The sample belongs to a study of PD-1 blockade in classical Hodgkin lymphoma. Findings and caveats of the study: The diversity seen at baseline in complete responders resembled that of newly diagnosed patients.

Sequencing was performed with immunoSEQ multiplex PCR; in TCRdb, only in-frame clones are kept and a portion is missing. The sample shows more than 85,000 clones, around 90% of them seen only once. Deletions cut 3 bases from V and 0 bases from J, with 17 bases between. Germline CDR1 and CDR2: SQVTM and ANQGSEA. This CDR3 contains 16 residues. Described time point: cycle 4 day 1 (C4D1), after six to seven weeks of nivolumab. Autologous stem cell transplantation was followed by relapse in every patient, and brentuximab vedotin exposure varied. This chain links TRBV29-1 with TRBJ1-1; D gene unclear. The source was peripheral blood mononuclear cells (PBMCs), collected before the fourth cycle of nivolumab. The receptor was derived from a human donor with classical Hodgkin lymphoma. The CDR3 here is CSVDYRRESMNTEAFF. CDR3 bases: TGCAGCGTTGATTACCGGAGGGAATCCATGAACACTGAAGCTTTCTTT. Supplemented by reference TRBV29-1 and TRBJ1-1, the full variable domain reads SAVISQKPSRDICQRGTSLTIQCQVDSQVTMMFWYRQQPGQSLTLIATANQGSEATYESGFVIDKFPISRPNLTFSTLTVSNMSPEDSSIYLCSVDYRRESMNTEAFFGQGTRLTVV.